The present TCR beta chain was sequenced within a study of T cell changes during pregnancy in multiple sclerosis. Repertoires were generated with immunoSEQ multiplex PCR, while TCRdb's copy carries only in-frame clones and drops some. The sample yields 17,000 or so clones, around 96% seen once. This TCR was recovered from a female donor with multiple sclerosis, enrolled in a pregnancy study. Sequencing was performed on peripheral blood, taken in the third trimester of pregnancy.

The CDR3 nucleotides are TGTGCCAGCAGTTTAGGGCAGGCCCCCTACAATGAGCAGTTCTTC. Translation gives CASSLGQAPYNEQFF. The chain has TRBV27 and TRBJ2-1; D not resolved. This CDR3 spans 15 amino acids. Between the trimmed V and J ends, which lost 2 bases and 2 bases, there was a span of 10 bases. Germline values: CDR1 MNHEY, CDR2 SMNVEV (reference sequence).